The clone carrying this T cell receptor (beta chain) appeared many times. What it recognizes is unknown. Using its own MiXCR run on the 5' RACE reads, TCRdb lists one record per CDR3 protein. The data contain under 150,000 distinct CDR3 sequences, roughly 8.3% of them singletons. This specimen belongs to a study of CD8 T cells in ankylosing spondylitis. Whole-study results and caveats: Certain motif variants had earlier appeared in reactive arthritis synovial fluid and blood. Matched ankylosing spondylitis synovial fluid reportedly contained a significantly enriched population of disease-linked clones.

Germline CDR1 is SEHNR and CDR2 is FQNEAQ (reference sequence). The J segment lost 3 bases and the V segment lost 0 bases, leaving 10 bases of the junction unmatched. There are 17 residues in the CDR3. The chain has TRBV7-9 and TRBJ2-7, with TRBD2 identical over 8 bases. The receptor was isolated from a male donor with ankylosing spondylitis. What was sequenced was synovial fluid, either unsorted or a sorted T cell fraction (not recorded which). In DNA form, the CDR3 reads TGTGCCAGCAGCTTAGCGCGTAGCGGGGCCTTACTCTACGAGCAGTACTTC. It is translated as CASSLARSGALLYEQYF.